These 19 T cell receptor beta chains were all obtained from the same sample, sequenced in a study of T cells in Graves' hyperthyroidism and ophthalmopathy (dated by TCRdb to the late 2010s). The library was made by multiplex PCR. Sequencing was performed on an Illumina HiSeq 2000. TCR beta CDR3 regions were amplified from RNA transcripts. The first round of RT-PCR for the TCR CDR3 was performed with the HTBI primer set and the Qiagen OneStep RT-PCR kit. TCRdb ran its own pipeline on the public reads, namely fastp trimming at Q25 and MiXCR clone calling, and kept in-frame beta chains. Each entry is one CDR3 protein sequence, shown with its most common DNA and genes. The table for this sample lists around 350,000 distinct CDR3 sequences; roughly 15% of them were counted only once. In total, the top ten clones hold about 21% of the sample. Sample: blood. These receptors were collected from a woman in her sixties or seventies with Graves' ophthalmopathy.

There are many counts of this clonotype. The V gene is TRBV5-1, the J gene TRBJ2-1; TRBD2 aligns across 14 bases. V gave up 4 bases and J gave up 12 bases; unmatched junction bases: 9. Germline CDR1 and CDR2: SGHRS and YFSETQ. CDR3 length equals 15 residues. The DNA of the CDR3 is TGCGCCAGCAGCCCCGGACTAGCGGGAGGTGTCCCGCAGTTCTTC. Protein: CASSPGLAGGVPQFF.

This clonotype was counted between two and nine times. The CDR3 is CASSVVVGAWDGYTF. The CDR3 DNA reads TGTGCCAGCAGCGTAGTAGTGGGGGCTTGGGATGGCTACACCTTC. This sequence joins TRBV9 and TRBJ1-2; the D gene is possibly TRBD1 (6 bases). The V gene's germline CDR1 is SGDLS and CDR2 YYNGEE. CDR3 length equals 15 residues. The ends were cut back, 0 bases at V and 6 bases at J, with 15 bases in the middle.

Comment on this clonotype: Compared with germline, one end of the junction differs, possibly owing to a read error. The gene calls are TRBV29-1 and TRBJ1-5, with TRBD1 as a possible D gene (5 bases). CDR1 is SQVTM, CDR2 ANQGSEA, per germline. CDR3 length: 12 residues. The CDR3 reads CSVKDSGQPQHF. The DNA for the CDR3 is TGCAGCGTTAAAGACAGTGGTCAGCCCCAGCATTTT. Using reference TRBV29-1 and TRBJ1-5 for the parts outside the CDR3, the full variable domain is SAVISQKPSRDICQRGTSLTIQCQVDSQVTMMFWYRQQPGQSLTLIATANQGSEATYESGFVIDKFPISRPNLTFSTLTVSNMSPEDSSIYLCSVKDSGQPQHFGDGTRLSIL.

Ten or more counts support this clonotype. V usage is TRBV9 and J usage is TRBJ2-7; D ambiguous. The CDR3 has 12 residues. Germline-derived CDR1 and CDR2 are SGDLS and YYNGEE. Trimming took off 0 bases at V and 7 bases at J, with 8 bases between the two ends. The CDR3 is CASSVALGEQYF. CDR3 DNA sequence: TGTGCCAGCAGCGTAGCCCTAGGGGAGCAGTACTTC.

Ten or more counts support this clonotype. The gene calls are TRBV28 and TRBJ2-3; tentatively, D is TRBD1 or TRBD2 (5 bases each). From germline, CDR1 is MDHEN and CDR2 SYDVKM. This CDR3 spans 16 amino acids. Trimming took 1 base from V and 4 from J, leaving 15 bases between them. CDR3 amino acids: CASSLLEPGGADTQYF. The CDR3 coding sequence is TGTGCCAGCAGTTTATTGGAACCTGGGGGTGCAGATACGCAGTATTTT.

A few counts support this clonotype. This chain uses TRBV6-1 with TRBJ2-1; tentatively, D is TRBD2 (6 bases). The CDR3 extends over 16 amino acids. The germline V gene has CDR1 MNHNS and CDR2 SASEGT. Trimming left V 1 base short and J 9 bases short, with 19 bases between. CDR3 bases: TGTGCCAGCAGTGAAGGGTGGGGAGGAGGTGGGAGTGAGCAGTTCTTC. The encoded protein is CASSEGWGGGGSEQFF.

A few counts support this clonotype. The chain uses TRBV28 and TRBJ2-1; 7 bases agree with TRBD1. J was trimmed by 8 bases and V by 7 bases; bases with no gene match: 11. Germline V gene sequence: CDR1 MDHEN, CDR2 SYDVKM. CDR3 length equals 14 residues. CDR3 region: CASKIRGQSHEQFF. Written as DNA, the CDR3 is TGTGCCAGCAAAATAAGGGGACAGTCCCATGAGCAGTTCTTC.

This clonotype was counted ten times or more. The chain employs TRBV11-2 and TRBJ2-1; TRBD1 matches at 7 bases. Trimming removed 5 bases from V and 9 bases from J; junction bases left unmatched: 13. This CDR3 region has 15 residues. In germline, CDR1 is SGHAT, CDR2 FQNNGV. CDR3 nucleotide sequence: TGTGCCAGCAGCACCTACCGACAGGGAAAGGCTGAGCAGTTCTTC. This sequence encodes CASSTYRQGKAEQFF.

This clonotype has at least ten counts. The chain links TRBV20-1 to TRBJ2-1; TRBD2 might be the D (5 bases). V lost 3 bases and J 3 bases, leaving 6 bases between the germline ends. This CDR3 spans 12 amino acids. Germline V gives CDR1 DFQATT, CDR2 SNEGSKA (reference sequence). The CDR3 DNA is TGCAGTGCTAGCGGGATCTACAATGAGCAGTTCTTC. This sequence encodes CSASGIYNEQFF.

This clonotype was seen many times. This chain joins TRBV18 and TRBJ2-2, with D uncertain. The CDR3 contains 16 residues. Trimming stripped 3 bases from V and 2 bases from J, with 13 bases between. Germline V gene lookup returns CDR1 KGHSH and CDR2 LQKENI. The CDR3 protein is CASSPYTSTNTGELFF. The CDR3 region has the DNA TGTGCCAGCTCACCCTACACGTCAACCAACACCGGGGAGCTGTTTTTT.

The CDR3 loop reads CASISRADGYTF. CDR3 bases: TGTGCCAGCATATCCCGGGCGGATGGCTACACCTTC. The genes are TRBV28 and TRBJ1-2; D unresolved. The CDR3 is 12 amino acids. The ends were cut back, 7 bases at V and 6 bases at J, with 12 bases in the middle. Per the germline V gene, CDR1 is MDHEN and CDR2 is SYDVKM.

Of note for this clonotype: Lacking the conserved final phenylalanine or tryptophan, this CDR3 likely reflects a read error. CDR3 protein: CASSPSAGQGYGYTL. As DNA, the CDR3 is TGTGCCAGCAGCCCTAGTGCGGGACAGGGGTATGGCTACACCCTC. The gene calls are TRBV7-2 and TRBJ1-2, with 10 bases lining up with TRBD1. J gave up 5 bases and V 5 bases, and 8 bases lay outside the gene matches. Germline lookup yields CDR1 SGHTA and CDR2 FQGNSA. This CDR3 comprises 15 residues.

In this sample, this clonotype turned up a few times. The CDR3 nucleotides read TGTGCCAGCAGTTTACCGATCCGGACTAGCGGGAGGTATTATGAGCAGTTCTTC. This encodes CASSLPIRTSGRYYEQFF. The chain has TRBV12-3 or TRBV12-4 and TRBJ2-1, with 14 nucleotides matching TRBD2. The CDR3 runs to 18 residues. J was trimmed by 8 bases and V by 2 bases; bases with no gene match: 11.

This clonotype was observed a handful of times. The rearrangement uses TRBV9 and TRBJ1-2, with D possibly TRBD1 on 5 matching bases. This CDR3 has 14 residues. CDR1 is SGDLS and CDR2 is YYNGEE in the germline V gene. Trimming pared 3 bases from V and 8 bases from J, leaving 17 bases between. The CDR3 nucleotides read TGTGCCAGCAGCGCCGGGACCCTAAGGGGCGGCTACACCTTC. This codes for CASSAGTLRGGYTF. Drawing the rest from reference TRBV9 and TRBJ1-2, the complete variable domain is DSGVTQTPKHLITATGQRVTLRCSPRSGDLSVYWYQQSLDQGLQFLIQYYNGEERAKGNILERFSAQQFPDLHSELNLSSLELGDSALYFCASSAGTLRGGYTFGSGTRLTVV.

V usage is TRBV5-6 and J usage is TRBJ2-7; D ambiguous. The CDR3 is made up of 12 amino acids. Germline lookup yields CDR1 SGHDT and CDR2 YYEEEE. The V gene lost 3 bases and the J gene lost 7 bases, with 11 bases spanning the gap. The DNA of the CDR3 is TGTGCCAGCAGCTGGGGAAGGTCGGAGCAGTACTTC. Amino acids: CASSWGRSEQYF.

This clonotype turned up a few times. The chain joins TRBV11-2 to TRBJ2-7; D is unresolved. Germline V gene sequence: CDR1 SGHAT, CDR2 FQNNGV. This CDR3 comprises 11 residues. V lost 0 bases and J lost 7, with 4 bases in between. In DNA form, the CDR3 reads TGTGCCAGCAGCTTAGATACAGAGCAGTACTTC. Its translation: CASSLDTEQYF.

This clonotype occurred many times. The V gene is TRBV5-5, the J gene TRBJ2-3, with 11 bases that match TRBD2. After removal of 0 bases from V and 2 bases from J, the junction contained 5 bases not matched to a gene. The germline V gene has CDR1 SGHKS and CDR2 YYEKEE (reference sequence). CDR3 length: 17 residues. The CDR3 bases are TGTGCCAGCAGCTTGGTATCGACTAGCGGGAACACAGATACGCAGTATTTT. It specifies CASSLVSTSGNTDTQYF.

This clonotype was seen more than once but under ten times. The chain combines TRBV5-4 with TRBJ2-3; D unclear. Germline V gene sequence: CDR1 SGHNT, CDR2 YYREEE (reference sequence). CDR3 size: 13 residues. Trimming left V 4 bases short and J 5 bases short, with 11 bases between. The CDR3 DNA is TGTGCCAGCAGCCTCAAAGTGGGAGATACGCAGTATTTT. It yields the protein CASSLKVGDTQYF.

This clonotype was counted only a few times. V gene TRBV5-4 combines with J gene TRBJ1-2; no firm D call. Trimming cost V 1 base and J 0 bases, with 4 bases left between them. Looked up from germline, CDR1 is SGHNT and CDR2 is YYREEE (reference sequence). CDR3 length: 13 amino acids. DNA for the CDR3: TGTGCCAGCAGCTTGCCCTCTAACTATGGCTACACCTTC. Translating it yields CASSLPSNYGYTF.